This entry lists 20 T cell receptor beta chains sequenced from one sample in a study of tumor and adjacent non-tumor tissue in lung cancer (dated by TCRdb to the late 2010s). Library creation used multiplex PCR. Sequencer: Illumina HiSeq 2500. TCRbeta libraries were constructed through three rounds of nested PCR with primers (Table S4) according to protocols modified from ARM-PCR. Clones were called with MiXCR by TCRdb after fastp trimmed the public reads at Q25, and only in-frame beta chains were retained. Entries that share a CDR3 protein sequence are merged under the most common genes and DNA. The sample table shows 90,000 to 100,000 distinct CDR3 sequences, and about 80% are seen once. The ten largest clones add up to more than 25% of the sample. Bulk unsorted tissue served as the source for RNA extraction, and RNA quality was assessed using a NanoDrop ND-1000 and an Agilent 2100. Normal lung samples were distant non-tumor tissue taken more than 3 cm from the tumor edge.

Sequenced sample: distant non-tumor lung tissue. These receptors all stem from a man between 60 and 75 years old with small cell lung cancer.

As for this clonotype: Relative to the germline gene, one junction end is altered; a read error may explain this. V usage is TRBV11-2 and J usage is TRBJ1-2, with D perhaps matching TRBD1 (6 bases). Germline V gene data show CDR1 as SGHAT and CDR2 as FQNNGV. This CDR3 is built from 14 residues. The CDR3 nucleotides read TGTACCAGCAGCTTAGATCAAGGGGGTTATGGCTACACCTTC. Encoded protein: CTSSLDQGGYGYTF.

As for this clonotype: Just one base apart from a much larger clone, this may be a read error. J is TRBJ2-6 and V is TRBV30; tentatively, D is TRBD1 or TRBD2 (5 bases each). There are 15 residues in the CDR3. Germline loops: CDR1 GTSNPN, CDR2 SVGIG (reference sequence). CDR3 loop: CAWSVLSPGANVLIF. CDR3 in DNA: TGTGCCTGGAGTGTACTCTCTCCCGGGGCCAACGTCCTGATTTTC.

This clonotype was found many times. The gene calls are TRBV6-5 and TRBJ2-1; 7 positions agree with TRBD1. Germline CDR1 MNHEY, CDR2 SVGAGI. The trim removed 5 bases at V and 0 bases at J, leaving 10 bases unmatched. The CDR3 consists of 17 residues. CDR3 sequence: CASSTNRGGSSYNEQFF. The CDR3 DNA reads as TGTGCCAGCAGTACGAACAGGGGCGGAAGCTCCTACAATGAGCAGTTCTTC.

In the case of this clonotype: A junction end diverges from the germline sequence, so it may reflect a read error. This chain connects TRBV4-1 to TRBJ2-1; 12 bases are a match to TRBD2. The CDR3 length is 18 residues. Germline values: CDR1 MGHRA, CDR2 YSYEKL. This CDR3 is CASSRETIGTSGFNERFF. The CDR3 DNA reads as TGCGCCAGCAGCCGAGAAACAATAGGGACTAGCGGGTTCAATGAGCGGTTCTTC.

In the case of this clonotype: Its ends do not fully match the called genes, so a read error is possible. The chain recombines TRBV5-6 with TRBJ2-2, with 7 bases matching TRBD2. The germline V gene encodes CDR1 SGHDT and CDR2 YYEEEE. The CDR3 is made up of 20 amino acids. The CDR3 DNA sequence: TGTGTCAGCAGCTGGGTGAACTCACCGACGGGACTATGGAACACCGGGGAGCTGTTTTTT. Translated: CVSSWVNSPTGLWNTGELFF.

This chain links TRBV30 with TRBJ2-6, with a tentative D call TRBD1 (5 bases). Germline V gene sequence: CDR1 GTSNPN, CDR2 SVGIG (reference sequence). The CDR3 length is 15 residues. CDR3 nucleotide sequence: TGTGCGTGTAGTCTTAGGGGCTCTGGGGCCAACGTCCTGACTTTC. Amino acids: CACSLRGSGANVLTF. The variable domain in full, completed from reference TRBV30 and TRBJ2-6, reads SQTIHQWPATLVQPVGSPLSLECTVEGTSNPNLYWYRQAAGRGLQLLFYSVGIGQISSEVPQNLSASRPQDRQFILSSKKLLLSDSGFYLCACSLRGSGANVLTFGAGSRLTVL.

This clonotype was counted ten times or more. V gene TRBV4-1 combines with J gene TRBJ1-5; D possibly corresponds to TRBD1 (6 bases). Trimming pared 0 bases from V and 7 bases from J, leaving 13 bases between. Per germline, CDR1 MGHRA and CDR2 YSYEKL. The CDR3 sequence is 15 residues long. CDR3 DNA: TGCGCCAGCAGCCAAGAGGGGCAGGGGAGGCAGCCCCAGCATTTT. Translated, it gives CASSQEGQGRQPQHF.

There are a few counts of this clonotype. One junction end does not reproduce the germline sequence, and a read error may be involved. The chain carries TRBV28 and TRBJ1-6; perhaps TRBD1 as D (5 bases). CDR1 and CDR2 from the germline V gene are MDHEN and SYDVKM. This CDR3 region has 14 residues. This CDR3 is CACSRTGVDSPLHF. CDR3 bases: TGTGCCTGCAGTCGAACAGGTGTAGATTCACCCCTCCACTTT.

The genes are TRBV4-2 and TRBJ2-6, with 8 bases matching TRBD1. CDR1 is LGHNA and CDR2 is YNFKEQ in the germline V gene. The CDR3 spans 17 residues. V shed 7 bases, J shed 0 bases, and the junction held 8 bases outside the gene matches. CDR3 nucleotide sequence: TGTGCCAGCAACCCGGGACAGGAGCACTCTGGGGCCAACGTCCTGACTTTC. Translating it yields CASNPGQEHSGANVLTF.

A remark on this clonotype: One end of the junction does not line up with germline, which may come from a read error. The rearrangement joins TRBV12-3 or TRBV12-4 to TRBJ2-5, with D possibly TRBD2 on 6 matching bases. This CDR3 contains 14 residues. The CDR3 region is CTSSPGTSGDTQYF. In DNA form, the CDR3 reads TGTACCAGCAGTCCCGGGACCTCGGGAGATACCCAGTACTTC.

The V gene is TRBV11-3, the J gene TRBJ2-2, with D possibly matching TRBD1 (5 bases). The CDR3 totals 15 residues. From germline, CDR1 is SGHNT and CDR2 YENEEA. With 11 bases removed from V and 8 bases from J, the gap between germline ends came to 24 bases. The CDR3 coding sequence is TGTGCCTGCAACTTAGGGGCCTCTTCAGGAGGGGAGCTGTTTTTT. This translates into CACNLGASSGGELFF.

This clonotype was observed a single time. The chain recombines TRBV5-4 with TRBJ2-7; TRBD1 matches 7 bases. Germline CDR1 and CDR2: SGHNT and YYREEE (reference sequence). The CDR3 covers 13 residues. CDR3 sequence reads: CASGLNRDSVQYV. As DNA, the CDR3 is TGTGCCAGCGGCTTAAACCGGGACAGCGTGCAGTACGTC.

On this clonotype itself: Being one base from a much bigger clone, this may be a read error. This chain uses TRBV20-1 with TRBJ2-1; D is ambiguous. The CDR3 loop spans 12 amino acids. CDR1 and CDR2 (germline): DFQATT, SNEGSKA (reference sequence). V was cut by 4 bases and J by 5 bases, with 9 bases left in between. CDR3 DNA: TGCAGTGCTATGATTAACCACAATGAGCAGTTCTTC. As protein: CSAMINHNEQFF.

The sample holds a few counts of this clonotype. The V and J genes are TRBV11-3 and TRBJ2-5; 7 nucleotides match TRBD2. Germline CDR1 SGHNT, CDR2 YENEEA. V was pared by 8 bases and J by 4 bases, with 7 bases of the junction left unmatched. The CDR3 has 13 residues. The CDR3 bases are TGTGCCAGCGGGGAGGGACCGCGAGAGACCCAGTACTTC. As protein: CASGEGPRETQYF. The full variable domain, its missing parts supplied by reference TRBV11-3 and TRBJ2-5, is EAGVVQSPRYKIIEKKQPVAFWCNPISGHNTLYWYLQNLGQGPELLIRYENEEAVDDSQLPKDRFSAERLKGVDSTLKIQPAELGDSAVYLCASGEGPRETQYFGPGTRLLVL.

Comment on this clonotype: Germline and junction disagree at one end, which may indicate a read error. The chain combines TRBV7-6 with TRBJ2-7; no definite D call. The germline gives CDR1 SGHVS, CDR2 FNYEAQ. There are 13 residues in the CDR3. The CDR3 DNA reads TGTAGCAGCAGCCAAGGGCCAAACTACGAGCACTACTTC. Protein sequence: CSSSQGPNYEHYF.

Points on this clonotype: A much larger clone is a single base away; this may be a read error. The chain uses TRBV20-1 and TRBJ2-1, with TRBD2 matching over 8 bases. Germline assignment: CDR1 DFQATT and CDR2 SNEGSKA (reference sequence). This CDR3 spans 15 amino acids. CDR3 coding DNA: TGCAGTGCTAGTTCGGGGGGGGCAAACTACAATGAGCAGTTATTC. Translation gives CSASSGGANYNEQLF.

A note on this clonotype: A much bigger clone sits one base away, suggesting this may be a read error. CDR3 DNA: TGTGCCAGCAGCGAGCAAGCGGGAGGAGATACGCAGTATTTT. Translating it yields CASSEQAGGDTQYF. The chain is built from TRBV5-4 and TRBJ2-3; TRBD2 matches at 9 bases. Germline CDR1 and CDR2: SGHNT and YYREEE (reference sequence). CDR3 length: 14 amino acids. V gave up 4 bases and J gave up 5 bases; unmatched junction bases: 5.

The chain recombines TRBV20-1 with TRBJ2-3, with TRBD2 identical over 7 bases. V lost 4 bases and J lost 2; bases outside the gene matches: 9. The CDR3 contains 15 residues. Germline lookup yields CDR1 DFQATT and CDR2 SNEGSKA (reference sequence). CDR3 loop: CSAMGVAGYTDTQYF. DNA for the CDR3: TGCAGTGCTATGGGAGTAGCGGGTTACACAGATACGCAGTATTTT.

As for this clonotype: The CDR3 end shows no conserved phenylalanine or tryptophan, and so a read error is likely. The V call is TRBV11-2, the J call TRBJ2-1, with TRBD1 as a possible D gene (5 bases). Germline V CDR1 and CDR2: SGHAT, FQNNGV. The CDR3 totals 17 residues. Here the CDR3 reads CASSLVTAQSSYNEQFH. The CDR3 bases are TGTGCCAGCAGCTTAGTGACAGCCCAGAGCTCCTATAATGAGCAGTTCCAC.

In regard to this clonotype: Given a much more abundant clone one base away, this may be a read error. The chain recombines TRBV11-1 with TRBJ1-1, with D unresolved. CDR1 and CDR2 from the germline V gene are SGHAT and FQDESV (reference sequence). The CDR3 consists of 13 residues. The V end lost 5 bases, the J end lost 2 bases, and 9 bases lay between the germline ends. Written as DNA, the CDR3 is TGTGCCAGCAGCCCCGAGGGAAACACTGAAGCTTTCTTT. Its protein product is CASSPEGNTEAFF.